The 18 T cell receptor beta chains below come from one sample, sequenced in a study of T cell responses to AZD1222 COVID-19 vaccine (dated by TCRdb to about 2021). The receptor library was made with the immunoSEQ multiplex PCR assay. Here the immuneACCESS table is served through TCRdb, limited to in-frame sequences with V and J called. Missing clones are a known gap in these copies; in checked studies unresolved V genes cover under half, and the rest lacks a known reason. In all, the sample holds some 130,000 clones, and approximately 85% of those were seen once. The ten largest clonotypes hold over 15% of the sample. Taken with the paper, the label for time point translates to: baseline before first vaccination. According to the study, the label for this sample's treatment or condition signals: meningococcal conjugate vaccine given as trial control. The source was peripheral blood, collected on day 0 of MenACWY control vaccination. All receptors derive from an adult in good health.

The rearrangement joins TRBV19 to TRBJ2-2; D may be TRBD2 (5 bases). Germline V gene sequence: CDR1 LNHDA, CDR2 SQIVND (reference sequence). The V end lost 8 bases, the J end lost 6 bases, and 16 bases lay between the germline ends. The CDR3 runs 14 residues. The CDR3 DNA is TGTGCCAGTGGTAGCCGGGGAGCTTCCGGGGAGCTGTTTTTT. Translating it yields CASGSRGASGELFF. The entire variable domain, with the rest obtained from reference TRBV19 and TRBJ2-2, is as follows: DGGITQSPKYLFRKEGQNVTLSCEQNLNHDAMYWYRQDPGQGLRLIYYSQIVNDFQKGDIAEGYSVSREKKESFPLTVTSAQKNPTAFYLCASGSRGASGELFFGEGSRLTVL.

This chain uses TRBV28 with TRBJ1-3; D unclear. Looked up from germline, CDR1 is MDHEN and CDR2 is SYDVKM. Deletions cut 5 bases from V and 0 bases from J, with 11 bases between. The CDR3 loop spans 15 amino acids. CDR3 bases: TGTGCCAGCAGTCGTGGAACAGCCTCTGGAAACACCATATATTTT. Translation gives CASSRGTASGNTIYF.

The rearrangement links TRBV15 to TRBJ2-3; no clear D. The V gene's germline CDR1 is LNHNV and CDR2 YYDKDF (reference sequence). The V and J ends lost 1 base and 5 bases respectively, with 4 bases between them. This CDR3 contains 12 residues. DNA of the CDR3: TGTGCCACCAGCAGAGTGGGAGATACGCAGTATTTT. Its protein product is CATSRVGDTQYF.

This clone was seen only a few times. Different DNA sequences within this sample yield the same CDR3. This chain uses TRBV6-4 with TRBJ1-5; D is possibly TRBD1 (6 bases). CDR1 MRHNA and CDR2 SNTAGT come from the germline V gene. Trimming stripped 5 bases from V and 1 base from J, with 6 bases between. The CDR3 extends over 13 amino acids. The CDR3 region has the DNA TGTGCCAGCAGTACAGGGAGCAATCAGCCCCAGCATTTT. Translation gives CASSTGSNQPQHF.

The chain recombines TRBV10-2 with TRBJ1-1; 7 nucleotides line up with TRBD1. The germline gives CDR1 WSHSY, CDR2 SAAADI. This CDR3 has 18 amino acids. V gave up 2 bases and J gave up 5 bases; unmatched junction bases: 17. In DNA form, the CDR3 reads TGCGCCAGCAGTGAGCCCCACCACTTAACAGGGGAGGGGACTGAAGCTTTCTTT. Translating gives CASSEPHHLTGEGTEAFF.

The rearrangement links TRBV5-1 to TRBJ1-2; D is uncertain. V dropped 7 bases and J dropped 5 bases, with 18 bases sitting between them. Germline V lookup: CDR1 SGHRS, CDR2 YFSETQ. This CDR3 contains 14 residues. This CDR3 reads CASQLTPGFYGYTF. DNA for the CDR3: TGCGCCAGCCAGCTCACCCCGGGTTTTTATGGCTACACCTTC.

The V and J genes are TRBV30 and TRBJ2-7; TRBD1 matches at 7 bases. The germline CDR1 and CDR2 sequences are GTSNPN and SVGIG (reference sequence). The ends lost 3 bases at V and 5 bases at J; junction bases unmatched: 7. CDR3 length: 13 residues. CDR3 sequence: CAWRRQGSDEQYF. The CDR3 bases are TGTGCCTGGAGGAGACAGGGATCCGACGAGCAGTACTTC.

This chain joins TRBV24-1 and TRBJ2-5, with 10 bases aligning to TRBD2. CDR1 and CDR2 (germline): KGHDR, SFDVKD. V was pared by 0 bases and J by 4 bases, with 4 bases of the junction left unmatched. The CDR3 length is 16 residues. The CDR3 bases are TGTGCCACCAGTGATTTGAAGCCTAGCGGGAGAGAGACCCAGTACTTC. This codes for CATSDLKPSGRETQYF.

This sequence joins TRBV5-1 and TRBJ2-5; TRBD1 or TRBD2 may be the D gene (5 bases each). CDR1 and CDR2 from the germline V gene are SGHRS and YFSETQ. The CDR3 loop spans 14 amino acids. V lost 0 bases to trimming and J lost 1 base, with 7 bases between them. The chain's CDR3 is CASSLGGPQETQYF. The DNA of the CDR3 is TGCGCCAGCAGCTTGGGGGGACCCCAAGAGACCCAGTACTTC.

This clone was picked up one time. The chain combines TRBV7-3 with TRBJ2-1; the D is unclear. Per germline, CDR1 SGHTA and CDR2 FQGTGA. V lost 0 bases and J 0 bases, leaving 12 bases between the germline ends. The CDR3 has 17 amino acids. CDR3 nucleotides: TGTGCCAGCAGCTTAACTGGAATCCTGGGCTCCTACAATGAGCAGTTCTTC. This gives the protein CASSLTGILGSYNEQFF.

The chain joins TRBV6-5 to TRBJ2-3, with 15 nucleotides matching TRBD2. The germline V gene encodes CDR1 MNHEY and CDR2 SVGAGI. The CDR3 spans 14 residues. V lost 8 bases and J lost 4; bases outside the gene matches: 1. For the CDR3, the DNA is TGTGCCAGCGGACTAGCGGGAGGGGCAGATACGCAGTATTTT. Encoded protein: CASGLAGGADTQYF.

The chain carries TRBV27 and TRBJ2-7, with D perhaps TRBD1 or TRBD2 (5 bases each). Trimming pared 3 bases from V and 2 bases from J, leaving 11 bases between. CDR3 length equals 14 residues. Germline V gene lookup returns CDR1 MNHEY and CDR2 SMNVEV (reference sequence). The CDR3, as DNA: TGTGCCAGCAGTTTGGGGGAATTGACCTACGAGCAGTACTTC. Protein: CASSLGELTYEQYF.

The chain uses TRBV18 and TRBJ2-3, with 11 bases that match TRBD2. CDR3 size: 18 residues. With V trimmed by 1 base and J by 4 bases, 10 bases remained unmatched. Germline values: CDR1 KGHSH, CDR2 LQKENI. CDR3 nucleotide sequence: TGTGCCAGCTCACCACAGGGGAGACTAGCGGGATCGTCAGATACGCAGTATTTT. It codes for CASSPQGRLAGSSDTQYF.

The chain links TRBV19 to TRBJ1-5; TRBD1 matches at 9 bases. This CDR3 spans 17 amino acids. V shed 4 bases and J 0 bases; nucleotides not matched to a gene: 7. CDR1 is LNHDA, CDR2 SQIVND, per germline (reference sequence). CDR3 sequence: CASSRYRGPSSNQPQHF. The CDR3 nucleotides read TGTGCCAGTAGTAGGTACAGGGGGCCGTCTAGCAATCAGCCCCAGCATTTT.

The chain is built from TRBV9 and TRBJ2-1; no reliable D call. The CDR3 loop spans 14 amino acids. V was trimmed by 0 bases and J by 4 bases, leaving 8 bases between them. Germline V gives CDR1 SGDLS, CDR2 YYNGEE. In nucleotides, the CDR3 is TGTGCCAGCAGCGTAGTCCCCGAATACAATGAGCAGTTCTTC. Its translation: CASSVVPEYNEQFF.

The chain uses TRBV12-3 or TRBV12-4 and TRBJ2-7, with TRBD2 matching 7 bases. Trimming cost V 3 bases and J 7 bases; bases outside gene matches: 3. The CDR3 consists of 12 residues. The CDR3 here is CASSLGGWEQYF. Written as DNA, the CDR3 is TGTGCCAGCAGTTTGGGAGGGTGGGAGCAGTACTTC.

The rearrangement links TRBV6-7 to TRBJ1-2; 7 bases map to TRBD1. TRBV6-7 is noted as an ORF with a role that remains uncertain. J lost 6 bases, V lost 4 bases, and 8 bases had no gene match. The CDR3 sequence is 14 residues long. The CDR3: CASSLTRGSHGYTF. The CDR3 DNA follows: TGTGCCAGCAGTTTGACCAGGGGGAGCCATGGCTACACCTTC.

This chain uses TRBV30 with TRBJ2-5; D unclear. The CDR3 has 17 residues. Germline lookup yields CDR1 GTSNPN and CDR2 SVGIG (reference sequence). Trimming left V 0 bases short and J 5 bases short, with 22 bases between. The CDR3, as DNA: TGTGCCTGGAGTGTACTCCGGGTATCGGGCTACGGGGAGACCCAGTACTTC. Translation gives CAWSVLRVSGYGETQYF.